The clone carrying this T cell receptor beta chain came up a few times. Its antigen remains unidentified. All of the isolated RNA was reverse transcribed, so expressed TCRB transcripts were sequenced. Clones were read by immunoSEQ multiplex PCR, and TCRdb kept only the in-frame ones, dropping some. The sample comprises about 170,000 clones, approximately 8.4% of which are singletons, and under 0.55% rests with the top ten. This record belongs to a study of beta chain features in type 1 diabetes. General study points: In comparison with healthy donors, patients had naive, central memory and Treg TCRB repertoires that appeared more similar. Moderate yet significant TCRB CDR3 shortening was seen in Type 1 diabetes patients in all four CD4+ subsets.

Each of the CD4+ naive, central memory, regulatory and stem cell-like memory populations was sorted via CD45RO/CCR7/CD25/CD127/CD95/CD27. Deletions cut 4 bases from V and 6 bases from J, with 16 bases between. From germline, CDR1 is SGDLS and CDR2 YYNGEE. This CDR3 contains 14 residues. J is TRBJ1-1 and V is TRBV9; D possibly corresponds to TRBD1 (6 bases). Source material: central memory CD4+ T cells from blood. The receptor was derived from a man aged 18 to 29 with type 1 diabetes. The CDR3 DNA reads as TGTGCCAGCAGCCCTCTATCAGGGGTCCCTGAAGCTTTCTTT. It codes for CASSPLSGVPEAFF.